Shown below are 18 T cell receptor beta chains from a single sample sequenced in a study of T cells in Graves' hyperthyroidism and ophthalmopathy. Amplification of TCR beta CDR3 regions was performed using RNA transcripts as template. First-round RT-PCR targeting the TCR CDR3 was performed with the HTBI primer set. Each CDR3 protein gets one entry after TCRdb re-called the multiplex PCR reads with MiXCR. The data hold 600,000 to 750,000 distinct CDR3 sequences, with roughly 17% observed a single time. Source material: blood. The receptor set was obtained from a man aged 45 to 65 with Graves' hyperthyroidism.

The chain links TRBV5-1 to TRBJ2-1; D may be TRBD2 (6 bases). V lost 4 bases and J 1 base, leaving 21 bases between the germline ends. This CDR3 has 18 residues. CDR1 and CDR2 (germline): SGHRS, YFSETQ. The CDR3 DNA reads as TGCGCCAGCAGCGAGGTAGGACCCATGACTAGATCCTACAATGAGCAGTTCTTC. This translates into CASSEVGPMTRSYNEQFF.

This clonotype was counted between two and nine times. V usage is TRBV29-1 and J usage is TRBJ2-7; D might be TRBD1 (5 bases). V lost 1 base, J lost 5 bases, and 9 bases lay in between. This CDR3 region has 12 residues. Per germline, CDR1 SQVTM and CDR2 ANQGSEA. In DNA form, the CDR3 reads TGCAGCGTTGAAGCCTCAGGGAACGAGCAGTACTTC. It translates to CSVEASGNEQYF.

This clonotype was seen ten or more times. J is TRBJ1-1 and V is TRBV5-1, with D unresolved. The CDR3 has 14 residues. The ends were cut back, 6 bases at V and 0 bases at J, with 12 bases in the middle. From germline, CDR1 is SGHRS and CDR2 YFSETQ. CDR3 protein: CASTSPSMNTEAFF. CDR3 coding DNA: TGCGCCAGCACCTCTCCATCCATGAACACTGAAGCTTTCTTT.

This clonotype was recorded a few times. J is TRBJ1-1 and V is TRBV9; possible D gene TRBD1, 6 bases. The CDR3 is 13 residues long. The V gene lost 3 bases and the J gene lost 3 bases, with 9 bases spanning the gap. Germline loops: CDR1 SGDLS, CDR2 YYNGEE. The CDR3 DNA is TGTGCCAGCAGCGCGGACAGCTACACTGAAGCTTTCTTT. This translates into CASSADSYTEAFF.

This clonotype was observed at least ten times. The genes are TRBV7-3 and TRBJ1-1; 12 bases map to TRBD1. The germline V gene has CDR1 SGHTA and CDR2 FQGTGA. The CDR3 length is 16 residues. V lost 4 bases to trimming and J lost 5 bases; unmatched junction nucleotides: 8. This chain's CDR3 is CASSSGQGAGSTEAFF. The CDR3 DNA sequence: TGTGCCAGCAGCTCGGGACAGGGGGCTGGAAGTACTGAAGCTTTCTTT.

The V gene is TRBV5-1, the J gene TRBJ2-5; the D call may be TRBD1 or TRBD2 (5 bases each). Germline V gives CDR1 SGHRS, CDR2 YFSETQ. This CDR3 spans 14 amino acids. The V and J ends lost 2 bases and 3 bases respectively, with 11 bases between them. CDR3 in DNA: TGCGCCAGCAGCTTCCGGGACGGAAAAGAGACCCAGTACTTC. This translates into CASSFRDGKETQYF.

This clonotype was counted only a few times. Here the CDR3 DNA reads TGCAGCGTTGAAGACCGGACAGGGCCCTATGGCTACACCTTC. It specifies CSVEDRTGPYGYTF. V usage is TRBV29-1 and J usage is TRBJ1-2, with 8 bases matching TRBD1. Losses at the gene ends were 0 bases for V and 4 bases for J; bases not matched to a gene: 4. Germline CDR1 and CDR2: SQVTM and ANQGSEA. This CDR3 is 14 amino acids long.

This clonotype was seen a few times. This chain links TRBV30 with TRBJ1-1; a weak D match, TRBD1 (6 bases). The V gene lost 4 bases and the J gene lost 1 base, with 10 bases spanning the gap. CDR1 and CDR2 (germline): GTSNPN, SVGIG (reference sequence). The CDR3 is 13 residues long. CDR3 sequence reads: CAWTTGWNTEAFF. DNA of the CDR3: TGTGCCTGGACGACAGGCTGGAACACTGAAGCTTTCTTT.

In this sample, this clonotype turned up a few times. This chain connects TRBV9 to TRBJ1-2, with TRBD1 matching 9 bases. The CDR3 sequence is 16 residues long. The J segment lost 0 bases and the V segment lost 3 bases, leaving 6 bases of the junction unmatched. CDR1 is SGDLS, CDR2 YYNGEE, per germline. As DNA, the CDR3 is TGTGCCAGCAGCGCCGGGACAGGGCTGACTAACTATGGCTACACCTTC. It yields the protein CASSAGTGLTNYGYTF.

This clonotype has ten or more counts. The rearrangement joins TRBV6-1 to TRBJ2-3; D unresolved. CDR1 and CDR2 (germline): MNHNS, SASEGT. The V end was cut by 2 bases, the J end by 2 bases, with 14 bases between. CDR3 length: 16 amino acids. The CDR3 DNA is TGTGCCAGCAGTGAAAGCGACACCATTTACACAGATACGCAGTATTTT. Translating it yields CASSESDTIYTDTQYF.

This chain links TRBV25-1 with TRBJ1-2; the D gene is possibly TRBD1 (5 bases). Germline CDR1 reads MGHDK; CDR2 reads SYGVNS. The length of the CDR3 is 14 residues. V was shortened by 2 bases and J by 5 bases, with 12 bases between the two germline ends. Written as DNA, the CDR3 is TGTGCCAGCAGTGAAGCGGGGTCAGGGTATGGCTACACCTTC. It codes for CASSEAGSGYGYTF.

This clonotype appeared many times. The V call is TRBV7-9, the J call TRBJ1-2; D uncertain. The CDR3 loop spans 14 amino acids. The V gene lost 5 bases and the J gene lost 2 bases, with 12 bases spanning the gap. Germline assignment: CDR1 SEHNR and CDR2 FQNEAQ (reference sequence). CDR3 residues: CASSPQDGNYGYTF. As DNA, the CDR3 is TGTGCCAGCAGCCCCCAAGACGGAAACTATGGCTACACCTTC.

This clonotype was observed a handful of times. The CDR3 sequence is CATRPESGRAGEQYF. For the CDR3, the DNA is TGTGCCACCAGGCCAGAAAGCGGGAGGGCCGGGGAGCAGTACTTC. The chain couples TRBV15 to TRBJ2-7, with 10 bases that match TRBD2. V shed 6 bases and J 7 bases; nucleotides not matched to a gene: 12. From germline, CDR1 is LNHNV and CDR2 YYDKDF (reference sequence). This CDR3 region has 15 residues.

This clonotype has ten or more counts. The V call is TRBV9, the J call TRBJ2-1; D call uncertain. From germline, CDR1 is SGDLS and CDR2 YYNGEE. Deletions cut 0 bases from V and 9 bases from J, with 10 bases between. The CDR3 is 13 residues long. The CDR3 sequence: CASSVGPELEQFF. The CDR3 nucleotides read TGTGCCAGCAGCGTAGGGCCGGAGCTTGAGCAGTTCTTC.

The chain couples TRBV15 to TRBJ2-7; D call uncertain. Germline V gene data show CDR1 as LNHNV and CDR2 as YYDKDF (reference sequence). Deletions cut 5 bases from V and 4 bases from J, with 9 bases between. This CDR3 is built from 12 residues. The CDR3 region is CATSFPGYEQYF. CDR3 bases: TGTGCCACCAGCTTCCCGGGTTACGAGCAGTACTTC. Full variable domain (outside the CDR3, taken from reference TRBV15 and TRBJ2-7): DAMVIQNPRYQVTQFGKPVTLSCSQTLNHNVMYWYQQKSSQAPKLLFHYYDKDFNNEADTPDNFQSRRPNTSFCFLDIRSPGLGDTAMYLCATSFPGYEQYFGPGTRLTVT.

CDR3 region: CASITGSLSSYNEQFF. The DNA of the CDR3 is TGTGCCAGCATTACAGGGAGTCTTAGCTCCTACAATGAGCAGTTCTTC. V and J are TRBV28 and TRBJ2-1; tentative D call: TRBD1 (6 bases). Per the germline V gene, CDR1 is MDHEN and CDR2 is SYDVKM. CDR3 length equals 16 residues. Trimming cost V 7 bases and J 0 bases, with 16 bases left between them.

The chain recombines TRBV4-1 with TRBJ2-3, with D perhaps TRBD1 (5 bases). Germline V CDR1 and CDR2: MGHRA, YSYEKL. V was trimmed by 1 base and J by 0 bases, leaving 8 bases between them. This CDR3 is built from 15 residues. The CDR3 bases are TGCGCCAGCAGCCAAGGACAGTCTAGCACAGATACGCAGTATTTT. This gives the protein CASSQGQSSTDTQYF.

The CDR3 DNA reads TGTGCCAGCAGTTACTCGGCTTCGGGGGGCACAGATACGCAGTATTTT. Its translation: CASSYSASGGTDTQYF. This chain joins TRBV6-2 or TRBV6-3 and TRBJ2-3; tentative D call: TRBD2 (6 bases). Germline CDR1 reads MNHEY; CDR2 reads SVGEGT. Trimming stripped 0 bases from V and 1 base from J, with 11 bases between. The CDR3 contains 16 residues.